This TCR beta chain was recovered during a study of T cell clusters in autoimmune cytopenias. For this clonotype: What it recognizes is unknown.

One tube held mixed TRB-A and TRB-B primer pools for touch-down PCR. TCRdb reprocessed the multiplex PCR reads, keeping one entry per CDR3 protein, no DNA. This repertoire comprises fewer than 6,500 distinct CDR3 sequences; its ten largest clones make up roughly 28%. Notes on the study in general: TRB repertoire shifts in secondary cytopenia and chronic lymphocytic leukemia mostly reflected lymphoma, not autoimmunity.

This CDR3 region has 13 residues. Germline assignment: CDR1 WNHNN and CDR2 SYGVQD (reference sequence). TRB amplification used around 0.25 ug of peripheral blood genomic DNA. The sequence was collected from a human donor with an autoimmune cytopenia or autoimmune hepatitis (not recorded which). Input material: peripheral blood. This chain uses TRBV10-1 with TRBJ2-1; with no DNA, the TCRdb D assignment of TRBD2 cannot be verified. The CDR3 loop reads CASRASGSGEQFF.